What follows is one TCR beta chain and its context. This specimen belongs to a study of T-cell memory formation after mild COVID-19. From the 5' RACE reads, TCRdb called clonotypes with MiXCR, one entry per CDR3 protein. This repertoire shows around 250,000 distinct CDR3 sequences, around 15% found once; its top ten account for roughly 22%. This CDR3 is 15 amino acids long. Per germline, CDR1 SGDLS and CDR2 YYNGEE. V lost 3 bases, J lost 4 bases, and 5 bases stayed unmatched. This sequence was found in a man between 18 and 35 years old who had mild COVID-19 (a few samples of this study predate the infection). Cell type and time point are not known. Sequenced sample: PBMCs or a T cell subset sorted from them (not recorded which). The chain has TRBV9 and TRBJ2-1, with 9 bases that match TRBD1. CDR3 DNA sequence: TGTGCCAGCAGCGGCCGGGACAGGGTTTACAATGAGCAGTTCTTC. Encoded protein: CASSGRDRVYNEQFF.